The 6 T cell receptor beta chains reported below all come from one sample, sequenced in a study of OX40 agonist ivuxolimab in advanced cancers. Sequenced by immunoSEQ multiplex PCR; TCRdb stores in-frame clones only, minus some. The table records fewer than 80,000 clones, 65% to 90% of them present only once. The source was CD4+ or CD8+ T cells sorted from blood, collected in a trial of the OX40 agonist ivuxolimab. These receptors were taken from an adult with an advanced solid tumor such as melanoma, head and neck, liver or kidney cancer.

The V gene is TRBV5-1, the J gene TRBJ1-2, with no clear D. This CDR3 spans 15 amino acids. Germline values: CDR1 SGHRS, CDR2 YFSETQ. V was shortened by 5 bases and J by 0 bases, with 14 bases between the two germline ends. The CDR3: CASRVAGESNYGYTF. CDR3 DNA: TGCGCCAGCAGAGTGGCGGGAGAATCTAACTATGGCTACACCTTC.

This clone was seen only once. V usage is TRBV14 and J usage is TRBJ2-1; maybe TRBD1 (6 bases). Deletions cut 5 bases from V and 6 bases from J, with 8 bases between. Germline CDR1 SGHDN, CDR2 FVKESK. This CDR3 has 12 residues. CDR3 nucleotide sequence: TGTGCCAGCAGCACACAGGGCAATGAGCAGTTCTTC. Its translation: CASSTQGNEQFF.

This chain uses TRBV10-3 with TRBJ2-3, with D maybe TRBD2 (5 bases). The germline V and J ends were trimmed by 6 bases and 3 bases, with 13 bases remaining between them. Germline V CDR1 and CDR2: ENHRY, SYGVKD. The CDR3 sequence is 14 residues long. CDR3 DNA sequence: TGTGCCATCAGCCCGGGATCTCAAACAGATACGCAGTATTTT. Translating it yields CAISPGSQTDTQYF.

The V call is TRBV18, the J call TRBJ1-3; D gene ambiguous. V lost 2 bases and J 0 bases, leaving 8 bases between the germline ends. Germline V gene data show CDR1 as KGHSH and CDR2 as LQKENI. The CDR3 covers 15 residues. The CDR3, as DNA: TGTGCCAGCTCACCAAGGGTCTACTCTGGAAACACCATATATTTT. It codes for CASSPRVYSGNTIYF. Looking up the rest from reference TRBV18 and TRBJ1-3 gives the full variable domain: NAGVMQNPRHLVRRRGQEARLRCSPMKGHSHVYWYRQLPEEGLKFMVYLQKENIIDESGMPKERFSAEFPKEGPSILRIQQVVRGDSAAYFCASSPRVYSGNTIYFGEGSWLTVV.

The rearrangement uses TRBV6-6 and TRBJ1-1; D gene unclear. Trimming pared 4 bases from V and 0 bases from J, leaving 6 bases between. The length of the CDR3 is 13 residues. Looked up from germline, CDR1 is MNHNY and CDR2 is SVGAGI (reference sequence). Here the CDR3 DNA reads TGTGCCAGCAGTTCCCCCCTGAACACTGAAGCTTTCTTT. Its translation is CASSSPLNTEAFF.

The chain joins TRBV15 to TRBJ2-3; D remains unclear. Germline values: CDR1 LNHNV, CDR2 YYDKDF (reference sequence). The V gene lost 0 bases and the J gene lost 6 bases, with 4 bases spanning the gap. CDR3 length: 12 residues. For the CDR3, the DNA is TGTGCCACCAGCAGAGATACGGATACGCAGTATTTT. Its protein is CATSRDTDTQYF.